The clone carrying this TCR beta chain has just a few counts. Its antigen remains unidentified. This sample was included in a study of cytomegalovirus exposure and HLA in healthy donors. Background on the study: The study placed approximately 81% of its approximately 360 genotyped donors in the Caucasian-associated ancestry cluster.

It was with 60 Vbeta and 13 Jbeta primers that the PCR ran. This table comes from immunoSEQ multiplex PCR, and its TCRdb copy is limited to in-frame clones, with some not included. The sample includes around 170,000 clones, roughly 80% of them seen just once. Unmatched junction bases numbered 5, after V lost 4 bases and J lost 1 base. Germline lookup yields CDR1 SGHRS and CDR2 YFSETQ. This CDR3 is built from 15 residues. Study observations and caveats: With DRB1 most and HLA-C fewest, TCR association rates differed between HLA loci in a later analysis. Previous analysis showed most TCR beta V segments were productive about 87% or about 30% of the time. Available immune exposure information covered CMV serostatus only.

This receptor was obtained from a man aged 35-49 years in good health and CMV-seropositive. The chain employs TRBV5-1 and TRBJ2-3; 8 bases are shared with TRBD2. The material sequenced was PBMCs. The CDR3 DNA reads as TGCGCCAGCAGCCCCCGGGAGGGGGGCACAGATACGCAGTATTTT. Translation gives CASSPREGGTDTQYF.